One and the same sample provided the 27 T cell receptor beta chains below, sequenced in a study of CXCR3-negative and CXCR3-positive naive CD8 T cells. 5' RACE with UMI labels generated the TRB cDNA libraries. TCRdb re-analyzed the 5' RACE reads; it lists each CDR3 protein once, without DNA. The repertoire table contains approximately 74,000 distinct CDR3 sequences. Sequenced input: naive CXCR3- CD8+ T cells from blood. As for subset: CD45RO-CCR7+CD27+CD95- naive CD8+ T cells lacking CXCR3 (TNR3-). The receptors were gathered from a human donor in good health. Some clones in this sample may be carry-over from other donors' samples.

The CDR3 sequence is CASSTNGLAAREQFF. This rearrangement joins TRBV28 to TRBJ2-1; absent DNA, TCRdb's TRBD2 call cannot be checked. CDR1 and CDR2 (germline): MDHEN, SYDVKM. The CDR3 extends over 15 amino acids.

The V call is TRBV12-3 or TRBV12-4, the J call TRBJ2-7. The CDR3 is 13 amino acids. CDR3 sequence reads: CASSPDKLYEQYF.

The chain has TRBV6-1 and TRBJ2-2; TCRdb lists TRBD2, though no DNA is available to test this call. Germline CDR1 MNHNS, CDR2 SASEGT. The CDR3 totals 15 residues. The CDR3 is CASSAAVTNTGELFF.

The V and J genes are TRBV29-1 and TRBJ1-5. This CDR3 is built from 14 residues. Germline V lookup: CDR1 SQVTM, CDR2 ANQGSEA. CDR3 region: CSVLLNTENQPQHF.

This chain uses TRBV7-9 with TRBJ2-7. Germline CDR1 and CDR2: SEHNR and FQNEAQ (reference sequence). This CDR3 is built from 15 residues. The CDR3 reads CASSLGFVEPYEQYF.

The J gene is TRBJ2-7, the V gene TRBV7-6; lacking DNA, the TRBD2 call made by TCRdb goes unchecked. The germline CDR1 and CDR2 sequences are SGHVS and FNYEAQ. This CDR3 contains 15 residues. Here the CDR3 reads CASSESGRSSYEQYF.

The V and J genes are TRBV19 and TRBJ2-1; the TCRdb D gene call, TRBD1, has no DNA to confirm it. Germline CDR1 reads LNHDA; CDR2 reads SQIVND (reference sequence). The length of the CDR3 is 16 residues. CDR3 loop: CASVAKSGERWNEQFF.

The chain recombines TRBV20-1 with TRBJ2-5; the D call from TCRdb, TRBD2, cannot be confirmed without DNA. Germline V CDR1 and CDR2: DFQATT, SNEGSKA (reference sequence). The CDR3 contains 15 residues. This CDR3 reads CSARVPSGDAETQYF.

The chain employs TRBV19 and TRBJ1-4. This CDR3 has 16 amino acids. Germline V gene lookup returns CDR1 LNHDA and CDR2 SQIVND (reference sequence). The CDR3 spells CASSTFKEVVGEKLFF. The whole variable domain, filled in from reference TRBV19 and TRBJ1-4, reads DGGITQSPKYLFRKEGQNVTLSCEQNLNHDAMYWYRQDPGQGLRLIYYSQIVNDFQKGDIAEGYSVSREKKESFPLTVTSAQKNPTAFYLCASSTFKEVVGEKLFFGSGTQLSVL.

This chain's CDR3 is CASSQERLAGEQYF. V gene TRBV4-3 combines with J gene TRBJ2-7; absent DNA, TCRdb's TRBD2 call cannot be checked. Per germline, CDR1 LGHNA and CDR2 YSLEER. This CDR3 region has 14 residues.

The genes are TRBV28 and TRBJ2-3. The CDR3 is 15 residues long. Looked up from germline, CDR1 is MDHEN and CDR2 is SYDVKM. This CDR3 reads CASSLTPKGTATQYF.

This chain links TRBV29-1 with TRBJ2-5; TCRdb's D call, TRBD1, is unchecked because there is no DNA. The CDR3 covers 17 residues. Germline values: CDR1 SQVTM, CDR2 ANQGSEA. The CDR3: CSVLPREAGGRQETQYF.

The CDR3 spells CASSSLGAGELFF. V usage is TRBV5-6 and J usage is TRBJ2-2; TCRdb gives TRBD1 as the D gene, but with no DNA this cannot be confirmed. This CDR3 region has 13 residues. Germline CDR1 reads SGHDT; CDR2 reads YYEEEE. The complete variable domain, with remaining parts taken from reference TRBV5-6 and TRBJ2-2, reads DAGVTQSPTHLIKTRGQQVTLRCSPKSGHDTVSWYQQALGQGPQFIFQYYEEEERQRGNFPDRFSGHQFPNYSSELNVNALLLGDSALYLCASSSLGAGELFFGEGSRLTVL.

The rearrangement joins TRBV19 to TRBJ1-1. CDR1 and CDR2 (germline): LNHDA, SQIVND (reference sequence). The CDR3 contains 14 residues. The CDR3 protein is CASSITRMNTEAFF.

The chain carries TRBV27 and TRBJ2-7; TCRdb picks TRBD1, but there is no DNA to check that call. The CDR3 runs 11 residues. In germline, CDR1 is MNHEY, CDR2 SMNVEV (reference sequence). The CDR3 sequence is CASSTGGEQYF.

The CDR3 reads CASGSRTGELFF. The chain recombines TRBV6-2 or TRBV6-3 with TRBJ2-2. The CDR3 runs to 12 residues. Germline V CDR1 and CDR2: MNHEY, SVGEGT.

The V call is TRBV27, the J call TRBJ2-7. The CDR3 has 14 amino acids. Germline V lookup: CDR1 MNHEY, CDR2 SMNVEV (reference sequence). The chain's CDR3 is CASSLSGSAYEQYF.

The chain employs TRBV4-3 and TRBJ2-3; with no DNA, the TCRdb D assignment of TRBD2 cannot be verified. The CDR3 is 16 residues long. Germline V gene lookup returns CDR1 LGHNA and CDR2 YSLEER. The CDR3 is CASSQASSDNTDTQYF.

The chain joins TRBV13 to TRBJ2-5. This CDR3 region has 15 residues. Germline CDR1 and CDR2: PRHDT and FYEKMQ (reference sequence). The chain's CDR3 is CASSLGSVVPETQYF. The whole variable domain, filled in from reference TRBV13 and TRBJ2-5, reads AAGVIQSPRHLIKEKRETATLKCYPIPRHDTVYWYQQGPGQDPQFLISFYEKMQSDKGSIPDRFSAQQFSDYHSELNMSSLELGDSALYFCASSLGSVVPETQYFGPGTRLLVL.

The chain uses TRBV5-1 and TRBJ2-7; with no DNA, the TCRdb D assignment of TRBD2 cannot be verified. Germline loops: CDR1 SGHRS, CDR2 YFSETQ. The CDR3 sequence is 16 residues long. CDR3 residues: CASSEGTSGGTYEQYF. Full variable domain (rest looked up from reference TRBV5-1 and TRBJ2-7): KAGVTQTPRYLIKTRGQQVTLSCSPISGHRSVSWYQQTPGQGLQFLFEYFSETQRNKGNFPGRFSGRQFSNSRSEMNVSTLELGDSALYLCASSEGTSGGTYEQYFGPGTRLTVT.

This sequence joins TRBV29-1 and TRBJ2-7. This CDR3 spans 13 amino acids. Germline assignment: CDR1 SQVTM and CDR2 ANQGSEA. CDR3 sequence: CSVTTAVSYEQYF.

J is TRBJ2-1 and V is TRBV7-2; the TRBD2 assignment by TCRdb is unverifiable without DNA. Germline values: CDR1 SGHTA, CDR2 FQGNSA. The CDR3 sequence is 19 residues long. The CDR3 reads CASSLEVLAGTRSYNEQFF.

This chain joins TRBV7-6 and TRBJ2-3; checking the TCRdb D call of TRBD1 is not possible without DNA. This CDR3 region has 14 residues. Germline CDR1 and CDR2: SGHVS and FNYEAQ. The CDR3 protein is CASSLGQGPDTQYF.

The V and J genes are TRBV7-9 and TRBJ2-5; TCRdb names TRBD1, which stays unverified in the absence of DNA. This CDR3 spans 13 amino acids. Germline CDR1 SEHNR, CDR2 FQNEAQ (reference sequence). The CDR3 sequence: CASSKTPGETQYF.

The chain combines TRBV4-3 with TRBJ2-1. The CDR3 is 12 amino acids. Germline values: CDR1 LGHNA, CDR2 YSLEER. The CDR3 here is CASSQDLTEQFF.

The chain employs TRBV5-4 and TRBJ2-7; TCRdb's D call of TRBD1 is untestable without DNA. Germline loops: CDR1 SGHNT, CDR2 YYREEE (reference sequence). CDR3 length equals 15 residues. The chain's CDR3 is CASTEPGTGHYEQYF.

The chain recombines TRBV4-1 with TRBJ2-5; TCRdb selects TRBD1, and the lack of DNA leaves this call unchecked. CDR3 length: 15 residues. Germline loops: CDR1 MGHRA, CDR2 YSYEKL. CDR3 region: CASSQSRGGRETQYF.